Following are 19 T cell receptor beta chains from one sample sequenced in a study of T cells after yellow fever vaccination. TCRdb fed the 5' RACE reads into MiXCR, producing one record per CDR3 protein. The sample consists of some 600,000 distinct CDR3 sequences, roughly a sixth of them appearing once. The sample consisted of PBMCs, taken about 5 days after the first yellow fever vaccination. The receptors come from a man between 18 and 35 years old who received the YFV17D yellow fever vaccine.

As to this clonotype: Relative to the germline gene, one junction end is altered; a read error may explain this. V usage is TRBV29-1 and J usage is TRBJ2-6; D may be TRBD1 (5 bases). The CDR3 is 13 amino acids. Germline CDR1 is SQVTM and CDR2 is ANQGSEA. The CDR3 here is CSAARSGANVPTF. DNA for the CDR3: TGCAGCGCCGCACGGTCTGGGGCCAACGTCCCGACTTTC.

This clonotype was seen more than once but under ten times. The rearrangement links TRBV7-2 to TRBJ2-2; no clear D gene. The germline V gene has CDR1 SGHTA and CDR2 FQGNSA. The CDR3 is 16 amino acids. The V and J ends lost 8 bases and 8 bases respectively, with 24 bases between them. DNA of the CDR3: TGTGCCAGCGTTCCTTTTGGCAGAGTCCGCTCGGGGGAGCTGTTTTTT. Its protein is CASVPFGRVRSGELFF.

V is TRBV7-6 and J is TRBJ2-7; possible D gene TRBD1, 6 bases. The CDR3 runs 15 residues. Per germline, CDR1 SGHVS and CDR2 FNYEAQ. The ends were cut back, 0 bases at V and 2 bases at J, with 11 bases in the middle. CDR3 bases: TGTGCCAGCAGCTTAGCAGGGCGGACAGCCTACGAGCAGTACTTC. The encoded protein is CASSLAGRTAYEQYF. Filled out from reference TRBV7-6 and TRBJ2-7, the complete variable domain reads GAGVSQSPRYKVTKRGQDVALRCDPISGHVSLYWYRQALGQGPEFLTYFNYEAQQDKSGLPNDRFSAERPEGSISTLTIQRTEQRDSAMYRCASSLAGRTAYEQYFGPGTRLTVT.

The chain uses TRBV2 and TRBJ1-4, with D tentatively TRBD1 (5 bases). With 6 bases removed from V and 13 bases from J, the gap between germline ends came to 18 bases. The germline V gene encodes CDR1 SNHLY and CDR2 FYNNEI. The CDR3 covers 13 residues. DNA of the CDR3: TGTGCCAGCAGGACCAATACGGGACTAGGACTGTTTTTT. Its protein product is CASRTNTGLGLFF.

Only a few counts were recorded for this clonotype. This chain connects TRBV27 to TRBJ2-5, with unresolved D. Trimming removed 5 bases at V and 4 bases at J, with 11 bases between. CDR1 is MNHEY and CDR2 is SMNVEV in the germline V gene (reference sequence). This CDR3 region has 13 residues. CDR3 bases: TGTGCCAGCAGTCCGCCGGCTACAGAGACCCAGTACTTC. Protein: CASSPPATETQYF.

This clonotype was observed a few times. V usage is TRBV7-9 and J usage is TRBJ2-7, with D tentatively TRBD2 (5 bases). The ends were cut back, 5 bases at V and 4 bases at J, with 12 bases in the middle. The germline gives CDR1 SEHNR, CDR2 FQNEAQ (reference sequence). The CDR3 totals 13 residues. Here the CDR3 reads CASSPEGVYEQYF. In DNA, the CDR3 is TGTGCCAGCAGCCCCGAGGGAGTGTACGAGCAGTACTTC.

This clonotype has only a few counts. This chain links TRBV5-1 with TRBJ2-1, with D unclear. With 0 bases removed from V and 0 bases from J, the gap between germline ends came to 7 bases. The germline V gene encodes CDR1 SGHRS and CDR2 YFSETQ. This CDR3 is built from 15 residues. CDR3 residues: CASSLAFRSYNEQFF. CDR3 DNA sequence: TGCGCCAGCAGCTTGGCCTTCCGCTCCTACAATGAGCAGTTCTTC.

J is TRBJ1-6 and V is TRBV27; D call uncertain. Germline CDR1 and CDR2: MNHEY and SMNVEV (reference sequence). The germline V and J ends were trimmed by 4 bases and 14 bases, with 12 bases remaining between them. The CDR3 is 12 residues long. In nucleotides, the CDR3 is TGTGCCAGCAGTTCGCCGTGGGGTACCCTCCACTTT. This gives the protein CASSSPWGTLHF.

Only a few counts were recorded for this clonotype. The conserved phenylalanine or tryptophan normally closing the CDR3 is absent here, so this likely arose from a read error. The chain employs TRBV7-3 and TRBJ2-2; D gene unclear. The CDR3 has 13 amino acids. The germline V gene has CDR1 SGHTA and CDR2 FQGTGA. Trimming pared 2 bases from V and 4 bases from J, leaving 5 bases between. Written as DNA, the CDR3 is TGTGCCAGCAGCTTAGTCCCCACCGGGGAGCTGTTTTCT. Translating gives CASSLVPTGELFS.

The genes are TRBV27 and TRBJ1-1; D may be TRBD1 (6 bases). This CDR3 has 15 amino acids. The germline gives CDR1 MNHEY, CDR2 SMNVEV (reference sequence). Trimming stripped 3 bases from V and 1 base from J, with 12 bases between. Written as DNA, the CDR3 is TGTGCCAGCAGTTTGAATTTAGGGGGGAACACTGAAGCTTTCTTT. Amino acids: CASSLNLGGNTEAFF.

The V and J genes are TRBV4-1 and TRBJ2-1, with 15 positions matching TRBD2. Germline CDR1 is MGHRA and CDR2 is YSYEKL. Trimming at V came to 0 bases and at J to 7 bases, leaving 7 bases not matched to a gene. The CDR3 covers 18 residues. The CDR3 region is CASSQDRRTSGGANEQFF. DNA for the CDR3: TGCGCCAGCAGCCAAGACCGGCGGACTAGCGGGGGGGCGAATGAGCAGTTCTTC.

There are a few counts of this clonotype. The rearrangement uses TRBV12-3 or TRBV12-4 and TRBJ2-1; D unresolved. Trimming removed 7 bases at V and 10 bases at J, with 17 bases between. The CDR3 spans 13 residues. In nucleotides, the CDR3 is TGTGCCAGCATACCCCCTTCGATTAACGAGCAGTTCTTC. Protein sequence: CASIPPSINEQFF.

The rearrangement links TRBV9 to TRBJ2-1; D is possibly TRBD2 (5 bases). CDR1 SGDLS and CDR2 YYNGEE come from the germline V gene. This CDR3 has 14 amino acids. V was pared by 2 bases and J by 9 bases, with 15 bases between. The CDR3 sequence: CASSVEVLWSEQFF. The DNA for the CDR3 is TGTGCCAGCAGCGTGGAGGTCTTGTGGAGTGAGCAGTTCTTC.

This clonotype was seen a few times. In DNA, the CDR3 is TGCGCCAGCAGCTTGTTTCCAGGGACGGGGGAGACCCAGTACTTC. This codes for CASSLFPGTGETQYF. This chain links TRBV5-1 with TRBJ2-5; D may match TRBD1 or TRBD2 (5 bases each). CDR3 length: 15 amino acids. Germline V gene data show CDR1 as SGHRS and CDR2 as YFSETQ. Deletions cut 1 base from V and 5 bases from J, with 15 bases between.

The rearrangement joins TRBV12-3 or TRBV12-4 to TRBJ2-5; D might be TRBD2 (5 bases). V shed 2 bases and J shed 1 base, with 11 bases lying between them. The CDR3 totals 15 residues. In DNA form, the CDR3 reads TGTGCCAGCAGTTTATCAAGAGGGCTCCAAGAGACCCAGTACTTC. This translates into CASSLSRGLQETQYF.

This clonotype appeared a few times. The chain carries TRBV30 and TRBJ2-1; 12 nucleotides agree with TRBD2. The V and J ends lost 5 bases and 8 bases, in that order; junction bases with no gene match: 10. The germline V gene has CDR1 GTSNPN and CDR2 SVGIG (reference sequence). The CDR3 is made up of 15 amino acids. The CDR3 nucleotides read TGTGCCTGGGCGCCCCTAGCGGGGGGGCCGGATGAGCAGTTCTTC. Residues: CAWAPLAGGPDEQFF.

The rearrangement uses TRBV12-3 or TRBV12-4 and TRBJ2-5, with 8 positions matching TRBD2. V was pared by 1 base and J by 1 base, with 2 bases of the junction left unmatched. This CDR3 is 15 amino acids long. CDR3 nucleotide sequence: TGTGCCAGCAGTTTAGACGGGACTAGCCAAGAGACCCAGTACTTC. Translating it yields CASSLDGTSQETQYF.

This clonotype was picked up a small number of times. This chain uses TRBV11-1 with TRBJ2-1; a weak D match, TRBD1 (6 bases). The germline V and J ends were trimmed by 5 bases and 0 bases, with 20 bases remaining between them. In germline, CDR1 is SGHAT, CDR2 FQDESV (reference sequence). This CDR3 spans 18 amino acids. CDR3 sequence: CASSPLSWGPLSYNEQFF. CDR3 nucleotides: TGTGCCAGCAGCCCTCTCAGCTGGGGGCCCCTCTCCTACAATGAGCAGTTCTTC.

This chain connects TRBV11-2 to TRBJ2-3, with D perhaps given as TRBD1 or TRBD2 (5 bases each). The CDR3 spans 17 residues. The V gene lost 1 base and the J gene lost 0 bases, with 14 bases spanning the gap. The germline V gene has CDR1 SGHAT and CDR2 FQNNGV. The CDR3 spells CASSLGGRGLSTDTQYF. Written as DNA, the CDR3 is TGTGCCAGCAGCTTAGGGGGACGCGGACTTAGCACAGATACGCAGTATTTT.